The subject of this entry is one T cell receptor (beta chain). Its antigen is still unknown. Using a J-beta primer mix together with a sample-barcoded 5' primer, a second PCR was run for roughly 7 to 12 cycles. All samples yielded 2.5 million or more CDR3-containing paired-end reads. MiXCR was run by TCRdb on the 5' RACE reads, yielding one entry per CDR3 protein. The data hold around 650,000 distinct CDR3 sequences, with around two fifths observed a single time. Aged about 6 to 95, donors were systemically healthy Caucasians from Russia. This specimen belongs to a study of blood T cells in healthy people across ages. Study-wide points: Observed TCR beta diversity showed a strong correlation with the percentage of naive T cells as measured by flow cytometry.

Germline V CDR1 and CDR2: MGHDK, SYGVNS. V was cut by 6 bases and J by 7 bases, with 13 bases left in between. The CDR3 covers 14 residues. The chain is built from TRBV25-1 and TRBJ1-6, with D hard to call. The material sequenced was blood. The receptor comes from an older man in good health. The CDR3 sequence: CASSSGPRNSPLHF. The CDR3 bases are TGTGCCAGCAGCTCCGGGCCTCGCAATTCACCCCTCCACTTT.